This T cell receptor (beta chain) was observed in a study of T cell repertoires in aging, cancer and after chemotherapy. The wider study: Patients with chronic lymphocytic leukemia were sampled before and after fludarabine- or bendamustine-based chemotherapy.

Rearranged V-D-J TRB sequences were amplified with a mixed TRB-A/B primer pool. TCRdb re-called the multiplex PCR reads with MiXCR, one entry per CDR3 protein. The sample has more than 4,000 distinct CDR3 sequences; roughly a third are singletons. Study-wide findings and caveats: Rebound thymic output was suggested by rising median generation probability during chemotherapy in each cancer cohort. Age-matched healthy donors had significantly more diverse, less clonal blood TCR repertoires than untreated cancer patients.

Amplification of TCR beta used genomic DNA extracted from peripheral blood. This clonotype was observed a few times. The antigen is unknown. The CDR3 has 16 residues. With 4 bases removed from V and 4 bases from J, the gap between germline ends came to 19 bases. CDR1 MNHEY and CDR2 SVGEGT come from the germline V gene. This TCR came from a human donor with a blood cancer. Sequenced: blood. This sequence joins TRBV6-2 or TRBV6-3 and TRBJ1-2, with a possible D match to TRBD1 (6 bases). The CDR3 loop is CASSSLRGGQAYGYTF. DNA of the CDR3: TGTGCCAGCAGTTCCCTGAGGGGGGGGCAAGCCTATGGCTACACCTTC.